Listed below are T cell receptor beta chains from one sample, sequenced in a study of shared clonotypes between healthy human individuals. Clones were sequenced by immunoSEQ multiplex PCR, and TCRdb holds only the in-frame ones, with some missing. The sample lists about a million clones, 60% to 80% occurring once. Sequenced material: memory CD4+ T cells sorted from blood. The receptors come from a man aged 18 to 30 in good health. The CDR3 runs from the conserved cysteine through the conserved F or W. Each record gives: D gene, V gene, J gene, clone size, CDR3 protein, CDR3 DNA. The D gene is left open where the match is weak. Clone size appears in some rows only: once, few, many, or a class for an expanded clone.

d_call: TRBD1
v_call: TRBV30
j_call: TRBJ2-6
clone_size: .
cdr3_aa: CAWRRDRARSGANVLTF
cdr3_nt: TGTGCCTGGAGGCGGGACAGGGCCCGCTCTGGGGCCAACGTCCTGACTTTC

d_call: .
v_call: TRBV19
j_call: TRBJ1-5
clone_size: .
cdr3_aa: CASSIVRGPGFGRNQPQHF
cdr3_nt: TGTGCCAGTAGTATCGTTCGGGGGCCCGGTTTCGGCCGCAATCAGCCCCAGCATTTT

d_call: .
v_call: TRBV2
j_call: TRBJ2-7
clone_size: .
cdr3_aa: CASRADTFEQYF
cdr3_nt: TGTGCCAGCAGAGCCGACACGTTCGAGCAGTACTTC

d_call: .
v_call: TRBV4-1
j_call: TRBJ1-2
clone_size: .
cdr3_aa: CASSQEAGQNYGYTF
cdr3_nt: TGCGCCAGCAGCCAAGAAGCGGGGCAGAACTATGGCTACACCTTC

d_call: .
v_call: TRBV6-5
j_call: TRBJ2-7
clone_size: .
cdr3_aa: CASRRQVALEQYF
cdr3_nt: TGTGCCAGCAGAAGACAGGTCGCTCTCGAGCAGTACTTC

d_call: .
v_call: TRBV6-1
j_call: TRBJ2-7
clone_size: .
cdr3_aa: CASSEGYREQYF
cdr3_nt: TGTGCCAGCAGTGAAGGGTACCGGGAGCAGTACTTC

d_call: .
v_call: TRBV6-1
j_call: TRBJ2-2
clone_size: few
cdr3_aa: CASRRDSNTGELFF
cdr3_nt: TGTGCCAGCAGGAGGGATTCGAACACCGGGGAGCTGTTTTTT

d_call: .
v_call: TRBV28
j_call: TRBJ1-2
clone_size: .
cdr3_aa: CASRDHANYGYTF
cdr3_nt: TGTGCCAGCCGGGACCATGCTAACTATGGCTACACCTTC

d_call: TRBD2
v_call: TRBV5-1
j_call: TRBJ2-7
clone_size: .
cdr3_aa: CASSTSGSSYEQYF
cdr3_nt: TGCGCCAGCAGTACTAGCGGTAGCTCCTACGAGCAGTACTTC

d_call: TRBD1
v_call: TRBV19
j_call: TRBJ2-1
clone_size: once
cdr3_aa: CASSTDRANEQFF
cdr3_nt: TGTGCCAGTAGTACAGACAGGGCTAATGAGCAGTTCTTC

d_call: TRBD1
v_call: TRBV18
j_call: TRBJ1-2
clone_size: once
cdr3_aa: CASSPNRGAYGYTF
cdr3_nt: TGTGCCAGCTCACCTAACAGGGGAGCGTATGGCTACACCTTC

d_call: .
v_call: TRBV5-8
j_call: TRBJ2-5
clone_size: .
cdr3_aa: CASSLGRYQETQYF
cdr3_nt: TGTGCCAGCAGCTTGGGCAGGTACCAAGAGACCCAGTACTTC

d_call: .
v_call: TRBV9
j_call: TRBJ2-1
clone_size: .
cdr3_aa: CASSSYRSSYNEQFF
cdr3_nt: TGTGCCAGCAGCTCTTACAGGAGCTCCTACAATGAGCAGTTCTTC